One and the same sample provided the 28 T cell receptor beta chains below, sequenced in a study of PD-L1 blockade in urothelial cancer. The time point denotes: peripheral blood 6 weeks after treatment start. Using immunoSEQ multiplex PCR, the repertoire was profiled, and TCRdb retains in-frame clones only, with some absent. The sample includes around 30,000 clones, around three quarters of them seen just once. The source material was PBMCs, sampled around atezolizumab (anti-PD-L1) treatment. These receptors were obtained from a man in his 70s with urothelial cancer.

This sequence joins TRBV29-1 and TRBJ2-7, with D hard to call. The CDR3 extends over 11 amino acids. The V gene's germline CDR1 is SQVTM and CDR2 ANQGSEA. Trimming stripped 4 bases from V and 2 bases from J, with 6 bases between. The CDR3 region has the DNA TGCAGCGTTGCCGAGACCTACGAGCAGTACTTC. Its translation is CSVAETYEQYF.

This rearrangement joins TRBV4-1 to TRBJ2-1, with D possibly matching TRBD2 (6 bases). The ends were cut back, 2 bases at V and 9 bases at J, with 17 bases in the middle. Germline V gene lookup returns CDR1 MGHRA and CDR2 YSYEKL. This CDR3 contains 15 residues. The CDR3 DNA follows: TGCGCCAGCAGCCAAAAGGAGGGACTCGGGGCTGAGCAGTTCTTC. It yields the protein CASSQKEGLGAEQFF.

This chain uses TRBV7-8 with TRBJ2-3; D may be TRBD2 (5 bases). Trimming removed 5 bases from V and 4 bases from J, with 10 bases in between. The germline CDR1 and CDR2 sequences are SGHVS and FQNEAQ. The CDR3 runs to 13 residues. The DNA for the CDR3 is TGTGCCAGCAGCCGACCGGGGTCAGATACGCAGTATTTT. Its protein is CASSRPGSDTQYF.

The V call is TRBV7-6, the J call TRBJ2-3, with 7 bases fitting TRBD2. With V trimmed by 1 base and J by 3 bases, 13 bases remained unmatched. The CDR3 is 18 amino acids. Germline CDR1 SGHVS, CDR2 FNYEAQ. Here the CDR3 reads CASSLGTLAAGRTDTQYF. In nucleotides, the CDR3 is TGTGCCAGCAGCTTAGGGACCCTTGCAGCGGGGAGAACAGATACGCAGTATTTT.

This clone was seen more than once but under ten times. This sequence joins TRBV5-6 and TRBJ1-5, with TRBD1 as a possible D gene (5 bases). The CDR3 runs 16 residues. The V and J ends lost 3 bases and 0 bases respectively, with 13 bases between them. Germline CDR1 SGHDT, CDR2 YYEEEE. CDR3 nucleotides: TGTGCCAGCAGCTCAACAGGCCGCTATAGCAATCAGCCCCAGCATTTT. Translating it yields CASSSTGRYSNQPQHF. Looking up the rest from reference TRBV5-6 and TRBJ1-5 gives the full variable domain: DAGVTQSPTHLIKTRGQQVTLRCSPKSGHDTVSWYQQALGQGPQFIFQYYEEEERQRGNFPDRFSGHQFPNYSSELNVNALLLGDSALYLCASSSTGRYSNQPQHFGDGTRLSIL.

The chain couples TRBV5-1 to TRBJ1-3; D might be TRBD1 (5 bases). Trimming left V 0 bases short and J 1 base short, with 14 bases between. The CDR3 spans 17 residues. In germline, CDR1 is SGHRS, CDR2 YFSETQ. In DNA form, the CDR3 reads TGCGCCAGCAGCTTGGATCAGGGTCTGCCTTCTGGAAACACCATATATTTT. Residues: CASSLDQGLPSGNTIYF.

This clone is a singleton in its sample. The V call is TRBV4-2, the J call TRBJ1-2, with D perhaps matching TRBD1 (5 bases). The CDR3 covers 16 residues. Per germline, CDR1 LGHNA and CDR2 YNFKEQ. Deletions cut 0 bases from V and 4 bases from J, with 15 bases between. The CDR3: CASSQEGAGQSYGYTF. In nucleotides, the CDR3 is TGTGCCAGCAGCCAAGAAGGGGCAGGGCAGAGCTATGGCTACACCTTC.

In this sample, this clone turned up a few times. The chain uses TRBV7-2 and TRBJ2-7; D may be TRBD2 (6 bases). The germline gives CDR1 SGHTA, CDR2 FQGNSA. The CDR3 contains 14 residues. V lost 4 bases and J 5 bases, leaving 15 bases between the germline ends. CDR3 loop: CASSSRDFVDEQYF. Here the CDR3 DNA reads TGTGCCAGCAGCTCCCGGGACTTCGTGGACGAGCAGTACTTC.

The chain employs TRBV5-4 and TRBJ1-2; D is perhaps TRBD1 (5 bases). Germline CDR1 and CDR2: SGHNT and YYREEE (reference sequence). Trimming pared 4 bases from V and 8 bases from J, leaving 15 bases between. This CDR3 region has 13 residues. CDR3 amino acids: CASSRGGVKGYTF. In DNA form, the CDR3 reads TGTGCCAGCAGCCGCGGGGGGGTTAAAGGCTACACCTTC.

The J gene is TRBJ1-1, the V gene TRBV5-6; 9 bases are a match to TRBD1. CDR1 is SGHDT and CDR2 is YYEEEE in the germline V gene. This CDR3 region has 13 residues. The J segment lost 11 bases and the V segment lost 0 bases, leaving 5 bases of the junction unmatched. The CDR3 DNA sequence: TGTGCCAGCAGCTTGGGGGACAGGGTTGGGGCTTTCTTT. Translating gives CASSLGDRVGAFF.

The V gene is TRBV11-2, the J gene TRBJ2-7, with TRBD2 identical over 7 bases. Per germline, CDR1 SGHAT and CDR2 FQNNGV. The CDR3 consists of 14 residues. Trimming took 7 bases from V and 6 from J; bases not matched to a gene: 12. The CDR3 DNA reads TGTGCCAGCACATTCGGGGGGAATGAGGCCGAGCAGTACTTC. It specifies CASTFGGNEAEQYF.

This rearrangement joins TRBV27 to TRBJ2-7, with D possibly matching TRBD1 (6 bases). Germline V lookup: CDR1 MNHEY, CDR2 SMNVEV (reference sequence). The CDR3 is 16 residues long. V shed 5 bases and J shed 6 bases, with 23 bases lying between them. CDR3 amino acids: CASSMKTGRSTGEQYF. In DNA form, the CDR3 reads TGTGCCAGCAGTATGAAGACAGGACGATCGACGGGCGAGCAGTACTTC.

The chain uses TRBV7-8 and TRBJ1-1; D not resolved. This CDR3 has 13 amino acids. Trimming removed 6 bases at V and 1 base at J, with 9 bases between. Germline V gene lookup returns CDR1 SGHVS and CDR2 FQNEAQ. DNA of the CDR3: TGTGCCAGCAGGGTAACAGCGAACACTGAAGCTTTCTTT. Translation: CASRVTANTEAFF.

This clone turned up a few times. The chain links TRBV10-3 to TRBJ2-7; 12 bases are shared with TRBD2. The germline V gene encodes CDR1 ENHRY and CDR2 SYGVKD. The length of the CDR3 is 15 residues. Unmatched junction bases numbered 6, after V lost 2 bases and J lost 7 bases. The CDR3 protein is CAISEPRGTSGEQYF. In nucleotides, the CDR3 is TGTGCCATCAGTGAGCCAAGAGGGACTAGCGGGGAGCAGTACTTC.

This clone turned up a few times. V gene TRBV15 combines with J gene TRBJ2-2; 8 bases agree with TRBD1. Germline loops: CDR1 LNHNV, CDR2 YYDKDF (reference sequence). The CDR3 totals 14 residues. V trimming: 5 bases; J trimming: 4 bases; junction bases outside the gene matches: 3. The CDR3 DNA follows: TGTGCCACCAGCGGACAGGGTTTCACCGGGGAGCTGTTTTTT. Translation gives CATSGQGFTGELFF.

The chain couples TRBV19 to TRBJ2-1; 8 nucleotides align to TRBD2. V lost 5 bases to trimming and J lost 0 bases; unmatched junction nucleotides: 12. The CDR3 runs 18 residues. CDR1 and CDR2 (germline): LNHDA, SQIVND (reference sequence). CDR3 in amino acids: CASSSTLAGLTSYNEQFF. The CDR3 DNA is TGTGCCAGTAGTTCGACTTTAGCGGGATTAACCTCCTACAATGAGCAGTTCTTC. The variable domain in full, completed from reference TRBV19 and TRBJ2-1, reads DGGITQSPKYLFRKEGQNVTLSCEQNLNHDAMYWYRQDPGQGLRLIYYSQIVNDFQKGDIAEGYSVSREKKESFPLTVTSAQKNPTAFYLCASSSTLAGLTSYNEQFFGPGTRLTVL.

The V call is TRBV18, the J call TRBJ1-2, with 7 bases aligning to TRBD1. With 7 bases clipped from V and 6 bases from J, the junction kept 8 bases outside the gene matches. CDR3 length equals 13 residues. The germline V gene has CDR1 KGHSH and CDR2 LQKENI. The CDR3 DNA reads as TGTGCCAGCTACTCCGGGACAGATCATGGCTACACCTTC. It specifies CASYSGTDHGYTF.

The chain is built from TRBV6-1 and TRBJ1-2; 8 bases agree with TRBD1. The V segment lost 7 bases and the J segment 6 bases; nucleotides outside the gene matches: 7. CDR3 length: 13 amino acids. CDR1 and CDR2 from the germline V gene are MNHNS and SASEGT. CDR3 in DNA: TGTGCCAGCACCGCAGGGGGCTGGCATGGCTACACCTTC. Translated, it gives CASTAGGWHGYTF.

This CDR3 is CASSYSSLMRTEAFF. The CDR3 DNA reads TGTGCCAGCAGTTACTCGTCGTTAATGAGGACTGAAGCTTTCTTT. This chain joins TRBV6-5 and TRBJ1-1; D is uncertain. V was cut by 0 bases and J by 5 bases, with 13 bases left in between. The CDR3 spans 15 residues. CDR1 MNHEY and CDR2 SVGAGI come from the germline V gene.

This clone showed up just a few times. Within the sample, other DNA sequences also encode this same CDR3. The genes are TRBV4-3 and TRBJ2-5; D is possibly TRBD1 (5 bases). Germline lookup yields CDR1 LGHNA and CDR2 YSLEER. The CDR3 extends over 14 amino acids. V was clipped by 1 base and J by 5 bases, with 11 bases between them. CDR3 nucleotides: TGCGCCAGCAGCCAAGTGCCAGGGCGGGAGACCCAGTACTTC. This translates into CASSQVPGRETQYF.

This chain links TRBV21-1 with TRBJ1-2; the tabulated D call, TRBD1, remains unverified against the DNA. TRBV21-1 is tagged as a pseudogene. This CDR3 has 20 residues. For the CDR3, the DNA is TGTGCCAGCAGGGCTGTACCCAGGATCTATCTGGGACAGGGGGAAAGAGGGTACACCTTC. Translated: CASRAVPRIYLGQGERGYTF.

J is TRBJ2-2 and V is TRBV19; TRBD2 matches at 12 bases. The germline gives CDR1 LNHDA, CDR2 SQIVND (reference sequence). The CDR3 runs to 16 residues. The ends lost 4 bases at V and 5 bases at J; junction bases unmatched: 5. CDR3 nucleotide sequence: TGTGCCAGTAGTACGATACTAGCGGGAGGTACCGGGGAGCTGTTTTTT. Residues: CASSTILAGGTGELFF.

The chain links TRBV28 to TRBJ2-7; 9 bases are shared with TRBD1. This CDR3 has 15 residues. Looked up from germline, CDR1 is MDHEN and CDR2 is SYDVKM. V was clipped by 6 bases and J by 4 bases; unmatched bases: 10. In DNA form, the CDR3 reads TGTGCCAGCAGACAAACCGGGACAGGGTCATACGAGCAGTACTTC. Its protein is CASRQTGTGSYEQYF. The full variable domain, in which reference TRBV28 and TRBJ2-7 provide the parts outside the CDR3, is DVKVTQSSRYLVKRTGEKVFLECVQDMDHENMFWYRQDPGLGLRLIYFSYDVKMKEKGDIPEGYSVSREKKERFSLILESASTNQTSMYLCASRQTGTGSYEQYFGPGTRLTVT.

The CDR3 DNA follows: TGTGCCAGTAAGGAACAGGGGAGCAATCAGCCCCAGCATTTT. It translates to CASKEQGSNQPQHF. This sequence joins TRBV19 and TRBJ1-5; 7 nucleotides align to TRBD1. Trimming at V came to 7 bases and at J to 1 base, leaving 4 bases not matched to a gene. Germline CDR1 reads LNHDA; CDR2 reads SQIVND (reference sequence). The CDR3 runs to 14 residues.

V gene TRBV7-3 combines with J gene TRBJ2-1, with D possibly TRBD2 on 6 matching bases. This CDR3 spans 19 amino acids. V lost 1 base to trimming and J lost 7 bases, with 26 bases between them. Germline-derived CDR1 and CDR2 are SGHTA and FQGTGA. The CDR3: CASSLRAQGGTPLPNEQFF. DNA for the CDR3: TGTGCCAGCAGCTTAAGAGCGCAAGGCGGGACTCCTCTCCCGAATGAGCAGTTCTTC.

V usage is TRBV11-1 and J usage is TRBJ2-5; D perhaps matches TRBD2 (6 bases). The V gene's germline CDR1 is SGHAT and CDR2 FQDESV (reference sequence). V lost 5 bases to trimming and J lost 0 bases, with 13 bases between them. The CDR3 runs to 15 residues. The CDR3 protein is CASSAGSGHQETQYF. The CDR3 nucleotides read TGTGCCAGCAGCGCGGGGTCCGGGCACCAAGAGACCCAGTACTTC.

This clone was counted once. The chain uses TRBV18 and TRBJ1-1; TRBD1 matches 7 bases. The CDR3 is 15 residues long. CDR1 and CDR2 from the germline V gene are KGHSH and LQKENI. V lost 2 bases, J lost 1 base, and 4 bases stayed unmatched. CDR3 loop: CASSPTGVRNTEAFF. CDR3 nucleotide sequence: TGTGCCAGCTCACCAACAGGGGTCAGGAACACTGAAGCTTTCTTT. Drawing the rest from reference TRBV18 and TRBJ1-1, the complete variable domain is NAGVMQNPRHLVRRRGQEARLRCSPMKGHSHVYWYRQLPEEGLKFMVYLQKENIIDESGMPKERFSAEFPKEGPSILRIQQVVRGDSAAYFCASSPTGVRNTEAFFGQGTRLTVV.

This sequence joins TRBV19 and TRBJ2-4, with 7 bases aligning to TRBD1. Germline CDR1 LNHDA, CDR2 SQIVND (reference sequence). The CDR3 has 15 residues. V was clipped by 9 bases and J by 1 base; unmatched bases: 9. In DNA, the CDR3 is TGTGCCAGCCGAGAACAGGGGCTGGCCAAAAACATTCAGTACTTC. This codes for CASREQGLAKNIQYF. The whole variable domain, remainder taken from reference TRBV19 and TRBJ2-4, is DGGITQSPKYLFRKEGQNVTLSCEQNLNHDAMYWYRQDPGQGLRLIYYSQIVNDFQKGDIAEGYSVSREKKESFPLTVTSAQKNPTAFYLCASREQGLAKNIQYFGAGTRLSVL.